This T cell receptor (beta chain) emerged from a study of tumor-infiltrating lymphocytes in oesophageal squamous cell carcinoma. Germline V gene sequence: CDR1 SGHTA, CDR2 FQGTGA. The CDR3 length is 15 residues. Using its own MiXCR run on the PCR reads, TCRdb lists one record per CDR3 protein. The data contain roughly 20,000 distinct CDR3 sequences, 40% to 45% of them seen just once; the ten biggest clones take up roughly 13%. This clonotype originated in a male donor with esophageal squamous cell carcinoma. The genes are TRBV7-3 and TRBJ2-3; 11 bases are a match to TRBD2. The J call could be wrong; TRBJ2-1 is a better fit for the DNA end. Sequencing was performed on normal esophageal tissue next to the tumor. Written as DNA, the CDR3 is TGTGCCAGCAGCCCTCAACTTACTAGCGGGGGTGAGCAGTTCTTC. Translation gives CASSPQLTSGGEQFF.